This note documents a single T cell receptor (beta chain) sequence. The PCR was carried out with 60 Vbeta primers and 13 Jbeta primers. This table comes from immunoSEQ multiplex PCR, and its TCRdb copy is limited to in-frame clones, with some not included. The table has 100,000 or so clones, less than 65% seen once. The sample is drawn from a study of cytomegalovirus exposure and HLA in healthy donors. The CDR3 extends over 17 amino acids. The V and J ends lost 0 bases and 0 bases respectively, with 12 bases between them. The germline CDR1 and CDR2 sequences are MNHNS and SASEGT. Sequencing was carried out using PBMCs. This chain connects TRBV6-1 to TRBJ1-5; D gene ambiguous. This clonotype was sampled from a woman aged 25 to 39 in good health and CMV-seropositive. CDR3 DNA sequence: TGTGCCAGCAGTGAAGCGCCGTCCCGGTATAGCAATCAGCCCCAGCATTTT. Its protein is CASSEAPSRYSNQPQHF.